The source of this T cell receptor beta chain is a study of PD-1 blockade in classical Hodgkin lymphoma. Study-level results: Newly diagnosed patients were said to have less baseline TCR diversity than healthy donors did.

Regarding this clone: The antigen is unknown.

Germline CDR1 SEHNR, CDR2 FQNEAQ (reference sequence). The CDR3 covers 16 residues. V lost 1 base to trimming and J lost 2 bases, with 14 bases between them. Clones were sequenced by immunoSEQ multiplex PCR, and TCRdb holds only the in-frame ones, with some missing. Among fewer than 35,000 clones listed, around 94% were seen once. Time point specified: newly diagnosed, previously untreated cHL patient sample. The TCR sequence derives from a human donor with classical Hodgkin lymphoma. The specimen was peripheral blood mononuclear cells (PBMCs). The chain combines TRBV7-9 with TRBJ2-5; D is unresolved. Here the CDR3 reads CASSLGFYGPQETQYF. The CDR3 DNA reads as TGTGCCAGCAGCTTAGGTTTTTATGGGCCTCAAGAGACCCAGTACTTC.